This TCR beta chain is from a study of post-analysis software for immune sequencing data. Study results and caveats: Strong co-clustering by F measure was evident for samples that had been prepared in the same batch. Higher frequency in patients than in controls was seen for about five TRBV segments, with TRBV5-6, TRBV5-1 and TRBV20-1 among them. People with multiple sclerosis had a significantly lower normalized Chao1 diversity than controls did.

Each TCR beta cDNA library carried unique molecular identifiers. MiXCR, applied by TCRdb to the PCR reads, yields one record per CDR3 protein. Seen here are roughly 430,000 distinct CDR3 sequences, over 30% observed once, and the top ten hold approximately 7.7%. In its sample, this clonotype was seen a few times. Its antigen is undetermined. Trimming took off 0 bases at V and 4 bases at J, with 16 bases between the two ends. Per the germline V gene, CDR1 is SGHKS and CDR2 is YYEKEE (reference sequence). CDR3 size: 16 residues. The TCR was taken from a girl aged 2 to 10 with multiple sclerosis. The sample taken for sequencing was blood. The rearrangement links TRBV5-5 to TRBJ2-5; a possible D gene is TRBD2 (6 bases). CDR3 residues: CASSLVWGEQRETQYF. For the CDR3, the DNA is TGTGCCAGCAGCTTGGTTTGGGGGGAGCAGAGAGAGACCCAGTACTTC.